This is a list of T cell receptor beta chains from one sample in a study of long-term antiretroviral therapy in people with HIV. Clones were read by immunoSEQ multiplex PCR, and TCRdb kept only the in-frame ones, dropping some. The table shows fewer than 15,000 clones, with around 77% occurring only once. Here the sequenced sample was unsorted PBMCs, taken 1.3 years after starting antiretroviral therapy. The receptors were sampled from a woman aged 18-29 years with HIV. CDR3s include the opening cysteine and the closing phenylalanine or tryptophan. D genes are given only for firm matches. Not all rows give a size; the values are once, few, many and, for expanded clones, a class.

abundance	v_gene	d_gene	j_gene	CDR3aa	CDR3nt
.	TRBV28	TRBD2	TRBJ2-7	CASTAVAGGGGEQYF	TGTGCCAGCACCGCCGTAGCGGGAGGGGGGGGCGAGCAGTACTTC
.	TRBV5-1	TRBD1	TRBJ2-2	CASSLWRDRGSSTGELFF	TGCGCCAGCAGCTTGTGGCGCGACAGGGGTTCAAGTACCGGGGAGCTGTTTTTT
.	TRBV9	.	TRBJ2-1	CASSVNLYGYNEQFF	TGTGCCAGCAGCGTAAATTTGTATGGGTACAATGAGCAGTTCTTC
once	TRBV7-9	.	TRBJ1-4	CASSLEAAGLEEKLFF	TGTGCCAGCAGCTTAGAAGCGGCAGGGTTGGAAGAAAAACTGTTTTTT
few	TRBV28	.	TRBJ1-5	CASSIKGFNQPQHF	TGTGCCAGCAGTATCAAGGGGTTCAATCAGCCCCAGCATTTT
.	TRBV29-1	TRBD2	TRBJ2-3	CSVEDWASGGASDTQYF	TGCAGCGTTGAAGATTGGGCTAGCGGGGGGGCATCCGATACGCAGTATTTT
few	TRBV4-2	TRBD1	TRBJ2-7	CASSPGQGTYEQYF	TGTGCCAGCAGCCCCGGACAGGGCACCTACGAGCAGTACTTC
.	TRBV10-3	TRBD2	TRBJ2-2	CAIEGLAGELFF	TGTGCCATCGAAGGACTAGCCGGGGAGCTGTTTTTT
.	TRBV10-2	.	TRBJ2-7	CASTDTYEQYF	TGCGCCAGCACCGACACCTACGAGCAGTACTTC
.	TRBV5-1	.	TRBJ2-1	CASSLDTGSNEQFF	TGCGCCAGCAGCTTGGATACAGGGTCTAATGAGCAGTTCTTC
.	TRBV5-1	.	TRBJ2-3	CASSLGGDGTDTQYF	TGCGCCAGCAGCTTAGGGGGAGATGGCACAGATACGCAGTATTTT
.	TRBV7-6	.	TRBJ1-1	CASSKDGRMNTEAFF	TGTGCCAGCAGCAAGGACGGGAGGATGAACACTGAAGCTTTCTTT
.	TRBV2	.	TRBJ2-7	CASSDYEQYF	TGTGCCAGCAGTGACTACGAGCAGTACTTC
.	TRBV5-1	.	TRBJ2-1	CASSLGGGASYNEQFF	TGCGCCAGCAGCTTGGGGGGCGGGGCCTCCTACAATGAGCAGTTCTTC
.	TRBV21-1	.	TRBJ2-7	CASVMAGRRDEQYF	TGTGCCAGCGTCATGGCAGGGCGGAGGGACGAGCAGTACTTC
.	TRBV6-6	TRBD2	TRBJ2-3	CASSVSGGAFNTQYF	TGTGCCAGCAGTGTCTCCGGGGGGGCCTTTAATACGCAGTATTTT
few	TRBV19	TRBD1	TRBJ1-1	CASSILTGARTEAFF	TGTGCCAGTAGTATTCTGACAGGGGCGAGGACTGAAGCTTTCTTT
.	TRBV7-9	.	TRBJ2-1	CASSSGVNEQFF	TGTGCCAGCAGCTCAGGGGTCAATGAGCAGTTCTTC
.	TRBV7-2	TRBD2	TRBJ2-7	CASSPLAGGQDEQYF	TGTGCCAGCAGCCCCTTAGCGGGGGGGCAGGACGAGCAGTACTTC
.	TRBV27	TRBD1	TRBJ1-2	CASSSTGASDGYTF	TGTGCCAGCAGTTCGACAGGGGCAAGTGATGGCTACACCTTC
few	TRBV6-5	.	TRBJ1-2	CASSFQGNGYTF	TGTGCCAGCAGTTTCCAGGGAAATGGCTACACCTTC
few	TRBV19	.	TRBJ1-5	CASNADSNQPQHF	TGTGCCAGTAACGCGGATAGCAATCAGCCCCAGCATTTT
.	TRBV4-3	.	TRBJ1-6	CASSQMRMAGDSPLHF	TGCGCCAGCAGCCAAATGAGAATGGCTGGGGATTCACCCCTCCACTTT
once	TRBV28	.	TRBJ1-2	CASSFGSSILGYTF	TGTGCCAGCAGTTTTGGGTCCAGTATTCTTGGCTACACCTTC
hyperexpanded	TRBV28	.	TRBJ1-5	CASSLMGHYSNQPQHF	TGTGCCAGCAGTTTAATGGGACACTATAGCAATCAGCCCCAGCATTTT
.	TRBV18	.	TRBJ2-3	CASSLEAGTTDTQYF	TGTGCCAGCTCATTGGAAGCGGGTACCACAGATACGCAGTATTTT
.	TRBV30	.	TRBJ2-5	CAWGGYETQYF	TGTGCCTGGGGGGGCTATGAGACCCAGTACTTC
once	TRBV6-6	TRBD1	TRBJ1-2	CASRTGERGTYGYTF	TGTGCCAGCAGGACAGGGGAAAGGGGTACCTATGGCTACACCTTC
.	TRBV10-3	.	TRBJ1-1	CAIRDQIRGNTEAFF	TGTGCCATCAGGGACCAAATCAGGGGGAACACTGAAGCTTTCTTT
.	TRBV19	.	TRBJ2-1	CASMGRIAPIGEQFF	TGTGCCAGTATGGGTAGGATTGCCCCTATCGGTGAGCAGTTCTTC
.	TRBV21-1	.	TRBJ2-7	CASSKVSGDPYEQYF	TGTGCCAGCAGCAAAGTCTCTGGGGACCCCTACGAGCAGTACTTC
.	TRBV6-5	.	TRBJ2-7	CASSQGREQYF	TGTGCCAGCAGCCAGGGTCGGGAGCAGTACTTC
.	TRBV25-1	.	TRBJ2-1	CASAPVASEQFF	TGTGCCAGCGCCCCCGTAGCGTCTGAGCAGTTCTTC
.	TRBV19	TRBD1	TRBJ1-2	CASRRMGKGGQANYGYTF	TGTGCCAGTAGGAGGATGGGGAAGGGAGGACAGGCTAACTATGGCTACACCTTC
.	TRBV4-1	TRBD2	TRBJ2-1	CASSQESASGGLNNEQFF	TGCGCCAGCAGCCAAGAGTCGGCTAGCGGGGGACTCAACAATGAGCAGTTCTTC
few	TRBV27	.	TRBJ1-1	CASSLQGNTEAFF	TGTGCCAGCAGTTTACAGGGGAACACTGAAGCTTTCTTT
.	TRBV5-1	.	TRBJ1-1	CASSLGSNTEAFF	TGCGCCAGCAGCTTGGGCAGTAACACTGAAGCTTTCTTT
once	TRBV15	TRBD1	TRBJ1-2	CATSRVQGGFYGYTF	TGTGCCACCAGCAGAGTTCAGGGGGGTTTCTATGGCTACACCTTC
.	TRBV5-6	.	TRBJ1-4	CASSPVATNEKLFF	TGTGCCAGCAGCCCCGTCGCAACTAATGAAAAACTGTTTTTT
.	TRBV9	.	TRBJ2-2	CASSSETYTGELFF	TGTGCCAGCAGCTCCGAGACATACACCGGGGAGCTGTTTTTT
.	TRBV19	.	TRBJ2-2	CASSSGGTGELFF	TGTGCCAGTAGCTCCGGGGGCACCGGGGAGCTGTTTTTT
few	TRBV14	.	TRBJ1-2	CASSQDLRAGIYGYTF	TGTGCCAGCAGCCAAGATCTGAGGGCAGGGATCTATGGCTACACCTTC
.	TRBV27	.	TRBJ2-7	CASSPQPNLYEQYF	TGTGCCAGCAGTCCGCAACCCAACCTCTACGAGCAGTACTTC
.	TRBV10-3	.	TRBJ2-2	CATLRPGRSTGELFF	TGTGCCACTTTGAGGCCAGGGCGATCGACCGGGGAGCTGTTTTTT
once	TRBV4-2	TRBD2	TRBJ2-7	CASSYVTGTSGYEQYF	TGTGCCAGCAGCTATGTAACCGGGACTAGCGGCTACGAGCAGTACTTC
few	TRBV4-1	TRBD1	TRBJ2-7	CASSWGQGGSYEQYF	TGCGCCAGCAGCTGGGGACAGGGCGGGTCCTACGAGCAGTACTTC
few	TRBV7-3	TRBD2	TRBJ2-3	CASSLNGGRASTDTQYF	TGTGCCAGCAGCTTAAACGGCGGGAGGGCTAGCACAGATACGCAGTATTTT
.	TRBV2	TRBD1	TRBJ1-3	CASSEAPPGGGNTIYF	TGTGCCAGCAGTGAAGCGCCGCCAGGGGGAGGAAACACCATATATTTT
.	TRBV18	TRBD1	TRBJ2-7	CASSDRQGGEQYF	TGTGCCAGCTCCGACAGACAGGGGGGCGAGCAGTACTTC
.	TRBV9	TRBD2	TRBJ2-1	CASSLGPGGLVNNEQFF	TGTGCCAGCAGCCTGGGCCCCGGGGGACTAGTAAACAATGAGCAGTTCTTC
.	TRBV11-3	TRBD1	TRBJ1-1	CASSLGTGAEAFF	TGTGCCAGCAGCCTTGGGACAGGCGCTGAAGCTTTCTTT
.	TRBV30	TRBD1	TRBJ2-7	CAWRDTGQGISGEQYF	TGTGCCTGGAGAGACACGGGACAGGGGATCTCTGGCGAGCAGTACTTC
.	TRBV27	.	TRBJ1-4	CASSLSTTGGKLFF	TGTGCCAGCAGTTTATCAACGACAGGAGGGAAACTGTTTTTT
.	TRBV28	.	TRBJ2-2	CASSLGGTHAGELFF	TGTGCCAGCAGTTTGGGCGGGACCCACGCCGGGGAGCTGTTTTTT
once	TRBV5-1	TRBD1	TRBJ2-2	CASSLQTGSSNTGELFF	TGCGCCAGCAGCTTACAGACAGGGTCTTCGAACACCGGGGAGCTGTTTTTT
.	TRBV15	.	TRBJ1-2	CATSRLRDRNYGYTF	TGTGCCACCAGCAGACTACGAGACAGGAACTATGGCTACACCTTC
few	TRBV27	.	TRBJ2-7	CASSLSAGNEQYF	TGTGCCAGCAGTTTATCGGCGGGGAACGAGCAGTACTTC
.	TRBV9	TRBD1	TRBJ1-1	CASSVAGGDEAFF	TGTGCCAGCAGCGTGGCAGGGGGCGATGAAGCTTTCTTT
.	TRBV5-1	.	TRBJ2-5	CASSFSETQETQYF	TGCGCCAGCAGCTTCTCGGAGACCCAAGAGACCCAGTACTTC